The 15 T cell receptor beta chains given below trace back to one sample, sequenced in a study of CD8 T cells in ankylosing spondylitis. MiXCR, applied by TCRdb to the 5' RACE reads, yields one record per CDR3 protein. The sample has fewer than 550,000 distinct CDR3 sequences; about 5% are singletons. The study's findings and limits: Seven to nine highly homologous variants formed a TCR beta motif that appeared characteristic of ankylosing spondylitis blood.

These receptors lack a known antigen. Sequencing was done on a sample of blood, either unsorted or a sorted T cell fraction (not recorded which). The receptor source for this set is a male donor with ankylosing spondylitis.

This rearrangement joins TRBV30 to TRBJ2-6; 11 nucleotides agree with TRBD1. Germline lookup yields CDR1 GTSNPN and CDR2 SVGIG (reference sequence). V lost 3 bases, J lost 0 bases, and 1 base stayed unmatched. The CDR3 length is 16 residues. The CDR3 loop is CAWRGTGGSGANVLTF. CDR3 bases: TGTGCCTGGAGGGGGACAGGGGGCTCTGGGGCCAACGTCCTGACTTTC.

Many counts were recorded for this clonotype. The J gene is TRBJ1-1, the V gene TRBV6-6; 7 bases are a match to TRBD1. The CDR3 runs 13 residues. Germline V gene lookup returns CDR1 MNHNY and CDR2 SVGAGI (reference sequence). V lost 6 bases and J lost 5; bases outside the gene matches: 6. The CDR3 loop reads CASSRGELTEAFF. The CDR3 DNA reads TGTGCCAGCAGCAGGGGGGAATTGACTGAAGCTTTCTTT.

This clonotype was recorded at least ten times. This sequence joins TRBV4-3 and TRBJ1-4, with TRBD1 matching 7 bases. J gave up 7 bases and V 5 bases, and 7 bases lay outside the gene matches. The CDR3 spans 14 residues. Germline V gives CDR1 LGHNA, CDR2 YSLEER. CDR3 sequence reads: CASSSGQVIEKLFF. The DNA of the CDR3 is TGCGCCAGCAGCTCCGGACAGGTTATTGAAAAACTGTTTTTT.

This clonotype was recorded many times. The chain recombines TRBV7-9 with TRBJ2-2, with D unresolved. Germline V gene data show CDR1 as SEHNR and CDR2 as FQNEAQ (reference sequence). The CDR3 contains 14 residues. The V gene lost 1 base and the J gene lost 3 bases, with 6 bases spanning the gap. Here the CDR3 reads CASSLDSDTGELFF. CDR3 DNA: TGTGCCAGCAGCTTAGATTCTGACACCGGGGAGCTGTTTTTT.

In this sample, this clonotype turned up a few times. The rearrangement links TRBV20-1 to TRBJ1-1, with a possible D match to TRBD1 (6 bases). Germline V gene sequence: CDR1 DFQATT, CDR2 SNEGSKA (reference sequence). V lost 3 bases to trimming and J lost 6 bases, with 20 bases between them. The CDR3 sequence is 15 residues long. The CDR3: CSASNQKQGGSEAFF. CDR3 nucleotides: TGCAGTGCTAGTAATCAAAAACAGGGAGGCTCTGAAGCTTTCTTT.

This clonotype appeared many times. The chain employs TRBV5-1 and TRBJ2-7; D might be TRBD2 (5 bases). The CDR3 covers 15 residues. The V end lost 4 bases, the J end lost 1 base, and 15 bases lay between the germline ends. CDR1 SGHRS and CDR2 YFSETQ come from the germline V gene. The CDR3 region has the DNA TGCGCCAGCAGCACGGCCCCTAGACTATCCTACGAGCAGTACTTC. It encodes CASSTAPRLSYEQYF.

This chain connects TRBV6-2 or TRBV6-3 to TRBJ1-2; D remains ambiguous. The V gene's germline CDR1 is MNHEY and CDR2 SVGEGT. This CDR3 comprises 17 residues. V lost 5 bases and J lost 2, with 21 bases in between. The CDR3 protein is CASSDVSGKGINYGYTF. CDR3 nucleotides: TGTGCCAGCAGTGACGTCTCGGGCAAAGGTATAAACTATGGCTACACCTTC.

This clonotype was seen many times. The chain employs TRBV7-3 and TRBJ2-1; weak D call: TRBD2 (6 bases). The CDR3 has 15 amino acids. V lost 3 bases to trimming and J lost 4 bases, with 13 bases between them. The germline V gene has CDR1 SGHTA and CDR2 FQGTGA. The CDR3 DNA reads TGTGCCAGCAGCTTTAGGGCGGCGGGATACAATGAGCAGTTCTTC. Residues: CASSFRAAGYNEQFF.

This clonotype showed up many times. The rearrangement links TRBV7-9 to TRBJ2-3; 7 bases agree with TRBD2. The CDR3 is 15 residues long. Trimming removed 4 bases from V and 7 bases from J; junction bases left unmatched: 11. CDR1 SEHNR and CDR2 FQNEAQ come from the germline V gene (reference sequence). The CDR3 region is CASSSTSVRPHTQYF. The CDR3 DNA reads as TGTGCCAGCAGCTCTACTAGCGTAAGACCTCATACGCAGTATTTT. Full variable domain (missing parts from reference TRBV7-9 and TRBJ2-3): DTGVSQNPRHKITKRGQNVTFRCDPISEHNRLYWYRQTLGQGPEFLTYFQNEAQLEKSRLLSDRFSAERPKGSFSTLEIQRTEQGDSAMYLCASSSTSVRPHTQYFGPGTRLTVL.

This clonotype has just a few counts. The gene calls are TRBV6-1 and TRBJ2-7; possibly TRBD1 for D (5 bases). Germline V gene data show CDR1 as MNHNS and CDR2 as SASEGT. V was pared by 4 bases and J by 5 bases, with 15 bases between. This CDR3 has 14 amino acids. CDR3 sequence reads: CASSASGAAHEQYF. The DNA of the CDR3 is TGTGCCAGCAGTGCATCTGGGGCGGCGCACGAGCAGTACTTC.

This clonotype occurred many times. The chain combines TRBV21-1 with TRBJ2-3. TRBV21-1 is a documented pseudogene. The CDR3 consists of 17 residues. The DNA for the CDR3 is TGTGCCAGCAGCAAAGTAGACATAGACCGCACCGAGGATACGCAGTATTTT. The encoded protein is CASSKVDIDRTEDTQYF.

This clonotype was counted only a few times. V gene TRBV5-5 combines with J gene TRBJ2-7; tentatively, D is TRBD2 (6 bases). V was pared by 4 bases and J by 4 bases, with 24 bases between. The CDR3 has 17 residues. Germline CDR1 and CDR2: SGHKS and YYEKEE (reference sequence). The CDR3 sequence: CASSPKGNYGGYYEQYF. CDR3 bases: TGTGCCAGCAGCCCGAAGGGGAACTACGGGGGATATTACGAGCAGTACTTC.

This clonotype was seen just once. The chain uses TRBV10-3 and TRBJ2-1; tentatively, D is TRBD2 (6 bases). CDR3 length: 16 residues. Germline V gives CDR1 ENHRY, CDR2 SYGVKD. V was shortened by 4 bases and J by 4 bases, with 17 bases between the two germline ends. The CDR3 sequence: CAISGPATRVYNEQFF. CDR3 coding DNA: TGTGCCATCAGTGGTCCAGCGACTAGAGTTTACAATGAGCAGTTCTTC.

This clonotype was observed many times. The chain couples TRBV20-1 to TRBJ1-1, with TRBD1 matching over 8 bases. The CDR3 runs 11 residues. The germline CDR1 and CDR2 sequences are DFQATT and SNEGSKA (reference sequence). V shed 2 bases and J 9 bases; nucleotides not matched to a gene: 2. CDR3 sequence: CSARTGGKAFF. In nucleotides, the CDR3 is TGCAGTGCTAGAACAGGGGGGAAAGCTTTCTTT.

This clonotype was detected many times. The chain employs TRBV7-2 and TRBJ2-1; 7 bases map to TRBD1. The germline V gene encodes CDR1 SGHTA and CDR2 FQGNSA. V was clipped by 6 bases and J by 7 bases; unmatched bases: 6. The CDR3 is made up of 13 amino acids. CDR3 residues: CASSRDRENEQFF. Written as DNA, the CDR3 is TGTGCCAGCAGTCGCGACAGGGAGAATGAGCAGTTCTTC.